Given below is one T cell receptor beta chain in context. Those enrolled, adults aged 18 to 89 years, came from about two dozen US areas. Clinical history reported by participants formed the basis on which cohorts were assigned. Before they entered the study, exposed participants had met a COVID-19 case within 2 weeks. Original data processing: Cell counts per sample came from amplifying reference gene primers. The protocol was immunoSEQ multiplex PCR, while the TCRdb copy is restricted to in-frame clones and leaves out a portion. V and J calls and clone size are copied from that table; D and trimming were computed from the DNA. The sample holds more than 350,000 clones, nearly 90% seen once. This sample was included in a study of blood T cell repertoires in COVID-19. Source material: PBMCs or T cells enriched from blood (not recorded which). The TCR originated in a woman aged 18-29 years who had been exposed to COVID-19.

CDR3 region: CASGLVVGSRYEQFF. The CDR3 nucleotides read TGTGCTAGTGGTTTGGTAGTGGGTAGCCGGTATGAGCAGTTCTTC. The chain carries TRBV12-5 and TRBJ2-1, with D uncertain. V was shortened by 0 bases and J by 8 bases, with 14 bases between the two germline ends. Germline loops: CDR1 LGHNT, CDR2 FRNRAP. CDR3 length: 15 residues.